The present T cell receptor beta chain was sequenced within a study of breast tumors, draining lymph nodes, adjacent tissues. TCRdb reanalysed the multiplex PCR reads using MiXCR and keeps one entry per CDR3 protein. The sample carries about 13,000 distinct CDR3 sequences, 45% to 50% recorded once. Study observations and caveats: Data only fit, rather than demonstrated, lymph node origin of most tumor T cells. Tumors had less TCR diversity than lymph nodes, more than nontumor tissue. Luminal-like breast cancer showed significantly higher tumor–nontumor repertoire similarity than basal-like. Data fit most tumor T cells coming from lymph node, expanding in tumor.

With 0 bases removed from V and 2 bases from J, the gap between germline ends came to 7 bases. CDR1 and CDR2 from the germline V gene are SNHLY and FYNNEI. The CDR3 sequence is 15 residues long. About this clonotype itself: The antigen is undetermined.

The rearrangement uses TRBV2 and TRBJ2-2; the D gene is possibly TRBD1 (5 bases). Material for sequencing was tumor-adjacent breast tissue. The clonotype originates from a female donor with breast cancer. Some clones in this sample may be carry-over from other donors' samples. CDR3 nucleotide sequence: TGTGCCAGCAGTGAAGCGCAGGGAAACACCGGGGAGCTGTTTTTT. As protein: CASSEAQGNTGELFF.